The T cell receptor (beta chain) under discussion was sequenced for a study of identical twins. The CDR3 runs to 15 residues. Trimming stripped 2 bases from V and 0 bases from J, with 12 bases between. From germline, CDR1 is DFQATT and CDR2 SNEGSKA (reference sequence). This clonotype appeared a few times. MiXCR, run by TCRdb on the 5' RACE reads, gives a single entry per CDR3 protein. Among about 1.7 million distinct CDR3 sequences, around 33% were seen once, and the ten largest hold 0.27%. Healthy Caucasians provided all donations. The clonotype was recovered from a newborn girl in good health. Sequencing used cord blood. This sequence joins TRBV20-1 and TRBJ2-3; D unresolved. Here the CDR3 reads CSARLQYMSTDTQYF. The CDR3 DNA reads as TGCAGTGCTAGACTCCAGTATATGAGCACAGATACGCAGTATTTT.